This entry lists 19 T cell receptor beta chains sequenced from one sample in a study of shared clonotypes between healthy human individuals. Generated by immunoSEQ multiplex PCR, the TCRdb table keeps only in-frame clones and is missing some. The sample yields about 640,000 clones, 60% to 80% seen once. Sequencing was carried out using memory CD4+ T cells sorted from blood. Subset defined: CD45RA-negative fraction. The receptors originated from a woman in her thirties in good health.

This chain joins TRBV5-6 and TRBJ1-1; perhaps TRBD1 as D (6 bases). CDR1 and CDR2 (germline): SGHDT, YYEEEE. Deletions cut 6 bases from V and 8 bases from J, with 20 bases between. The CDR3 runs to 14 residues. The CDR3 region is CASTSDGTRLEAFF. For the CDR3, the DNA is TGTGCCAGCACCTCCGACGGGACAAGGCTAGAAGCTTTCTTT.

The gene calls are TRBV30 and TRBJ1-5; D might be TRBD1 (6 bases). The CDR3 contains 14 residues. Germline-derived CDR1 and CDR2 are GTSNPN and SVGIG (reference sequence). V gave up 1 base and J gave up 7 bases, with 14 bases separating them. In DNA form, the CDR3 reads TGTGCCTGGAGTGGGGGGCCAGCTGTGCAGCCCCAGCATTTT. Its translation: CAWSGGPAVQPQHF.

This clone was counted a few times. CDR3 amino acids: CASSWADRSTEAFF. For the CDR3, the DNA is TGTGCCAGCAGCTGGGCCGATCGGAGCACTGAAGCTTTCTTT. This rearrangement joins TRBV7-2 to TRBJ1-1; D remains unclear. The CDR3 runs 14 residues. Germline-derived CDR1 and CDR2 are SGHTA and FQGNSA. V lost 4 bases, J lost 4 bases, and 13 bases lay in between.

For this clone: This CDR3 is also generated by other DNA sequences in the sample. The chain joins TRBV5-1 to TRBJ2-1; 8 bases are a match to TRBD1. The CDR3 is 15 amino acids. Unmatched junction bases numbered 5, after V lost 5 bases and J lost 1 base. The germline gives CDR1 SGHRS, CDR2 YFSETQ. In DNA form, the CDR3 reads TGCGCCAGCAGTTCGGACAGGGCGTCCTACAATGAGCAGTTCTTC. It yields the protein CASSSDRASYNEQFF.

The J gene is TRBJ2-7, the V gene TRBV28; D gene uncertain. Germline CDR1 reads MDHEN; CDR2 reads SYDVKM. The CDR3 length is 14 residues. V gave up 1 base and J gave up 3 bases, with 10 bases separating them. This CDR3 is CASSLSGRFYEQYF. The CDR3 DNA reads TGTGCCAGCAGTTTATCTGGGCGGTTCTACGAGCAGTACTTC.

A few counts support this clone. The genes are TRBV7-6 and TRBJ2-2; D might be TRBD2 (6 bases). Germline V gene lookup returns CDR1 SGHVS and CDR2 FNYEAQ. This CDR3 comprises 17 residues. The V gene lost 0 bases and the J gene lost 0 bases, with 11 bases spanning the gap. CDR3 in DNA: TGTGCCAGCAGCTTAGCGAGCGGGTCTTCGAACACCGGGGAGCTGTTTTTT. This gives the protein CASSLASGSSNTGELFF.

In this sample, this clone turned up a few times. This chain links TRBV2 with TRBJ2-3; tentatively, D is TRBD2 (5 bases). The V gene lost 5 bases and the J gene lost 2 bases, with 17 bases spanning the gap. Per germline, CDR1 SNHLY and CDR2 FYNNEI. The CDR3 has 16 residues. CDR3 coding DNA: TGTGCCAGCAGTCCTGGAGAGGGTGCCTTCACAGATACGCAGTATTTT. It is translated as CASSPGEGAFTDTQYF.

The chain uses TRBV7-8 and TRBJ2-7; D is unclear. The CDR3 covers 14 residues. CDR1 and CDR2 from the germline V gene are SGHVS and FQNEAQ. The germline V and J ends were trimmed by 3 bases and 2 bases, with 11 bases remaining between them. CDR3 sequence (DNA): TGTGCCAGCAGCTTCCCTGGAAACACCTACGAGCAGTACTTC. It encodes CASSFPGNTYEQYF.

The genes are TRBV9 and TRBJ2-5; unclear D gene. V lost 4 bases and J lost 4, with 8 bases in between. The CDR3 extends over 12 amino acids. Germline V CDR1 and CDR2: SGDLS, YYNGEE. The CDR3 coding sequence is TGTGCCAGCAGCAGCCTTGGAGAGACCCAGTACTTC. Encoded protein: CASSSLGETQYF.

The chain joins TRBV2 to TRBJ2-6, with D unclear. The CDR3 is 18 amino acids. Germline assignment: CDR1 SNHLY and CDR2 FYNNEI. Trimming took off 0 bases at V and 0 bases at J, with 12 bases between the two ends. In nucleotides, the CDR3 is TGTGCCAGCAGTGAAGCGCTGGGGTCCCTCTCTGGGGCCAACGTCCTGACTTTC. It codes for CASSEALGSLSGANVLTF.

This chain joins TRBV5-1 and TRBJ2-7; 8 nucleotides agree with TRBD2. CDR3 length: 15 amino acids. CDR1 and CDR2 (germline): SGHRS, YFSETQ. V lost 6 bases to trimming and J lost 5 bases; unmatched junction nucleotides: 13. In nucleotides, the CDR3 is TGCGCCAGCACCTACTCCGGGACTAGATCCGACGAGCAGTACTTC. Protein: CASTYSGTRSDEQYF.

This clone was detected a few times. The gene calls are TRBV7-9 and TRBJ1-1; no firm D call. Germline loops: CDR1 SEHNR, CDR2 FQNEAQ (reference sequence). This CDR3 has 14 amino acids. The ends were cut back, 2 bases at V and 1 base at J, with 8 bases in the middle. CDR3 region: CASSLPLQNTEAFF. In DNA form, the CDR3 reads TGTGCCAGCAGCTTACCTCTACAGAACACTGAAGCTTTCTTT.

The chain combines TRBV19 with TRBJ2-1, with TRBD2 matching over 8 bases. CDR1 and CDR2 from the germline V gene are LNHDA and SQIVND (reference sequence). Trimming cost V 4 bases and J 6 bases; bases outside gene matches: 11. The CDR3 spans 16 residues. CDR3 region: CASSTGLAQRSNEQFF. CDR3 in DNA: TGTGCCAGTAGTACCGGACTAGCTCAGCGGTCCAATGAGCAGTTCTTC.

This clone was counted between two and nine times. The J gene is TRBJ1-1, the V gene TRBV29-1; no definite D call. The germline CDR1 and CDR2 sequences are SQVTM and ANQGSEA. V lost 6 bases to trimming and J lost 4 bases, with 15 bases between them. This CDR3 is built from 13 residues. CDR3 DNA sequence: TGCAGCGTCCTAATTACCGGAGGCACTGAAGCTTTCTTT. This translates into CSVLITGGTEAFF.

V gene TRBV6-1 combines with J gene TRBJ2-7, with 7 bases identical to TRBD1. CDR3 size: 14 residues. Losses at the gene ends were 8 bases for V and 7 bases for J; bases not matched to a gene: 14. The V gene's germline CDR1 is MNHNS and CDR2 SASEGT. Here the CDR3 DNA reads TGTGCCAGCGGTAACAGACAGGGTCCAGGGGAGCAGTACTTC. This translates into CASGNRQGPGEQYF.

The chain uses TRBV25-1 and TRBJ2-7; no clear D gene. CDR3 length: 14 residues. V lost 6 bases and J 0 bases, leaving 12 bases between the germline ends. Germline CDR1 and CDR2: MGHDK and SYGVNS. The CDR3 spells CASSVFGNSYEQYF. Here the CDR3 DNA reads TGTGCCAGCAGCGTCTTCGGCAACTCCTACGAGCAGTACTTC.

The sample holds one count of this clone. The CDR3 sequence is CATAGQGDSEQYF. CDR3 DNA sequence: TGTGCCACCGCGGGACAGGGGGATAGCGAGCAGTACTTC. The rearrangement links TRBV11-2 to TRBJ2-7, with 11 bases that match TRBD1. With V trimmed by 10 bases and J by 6 bases, 8 bases remained unmatched. Germline assignment: CDR1 SGHAT and CDR2 FQNNGV. This CDR3 region has 13 residues.

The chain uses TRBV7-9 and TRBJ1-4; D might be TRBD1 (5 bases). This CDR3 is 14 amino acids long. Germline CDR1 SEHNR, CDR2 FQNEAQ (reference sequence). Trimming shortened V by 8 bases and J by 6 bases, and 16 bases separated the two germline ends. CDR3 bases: TGTGCCAGCGGCCACGGGACTTCACATGAAAAACTGTTTTTT. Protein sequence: CASGHGTSHEKLFF.

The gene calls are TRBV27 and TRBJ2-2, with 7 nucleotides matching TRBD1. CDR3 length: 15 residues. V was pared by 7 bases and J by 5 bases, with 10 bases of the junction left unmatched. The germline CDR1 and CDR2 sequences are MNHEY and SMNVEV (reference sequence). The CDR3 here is CASTQDRVGTGELFF. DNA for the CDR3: TGTGCCAGCACCCAAGACAGGGTTGGGACCGGGGAGCTGTTTTTT.